This entry concerns a single T cell receptor beta chain. This clone's antigen is unknown. Per-base quality was not reported, and no clone a single base away is much larger than it. Thawed unstimulated PBMCs were stained for CD3, CD4 and CD8 and FACS-sorted into CD3+CD4+ and CD3+CD8+ populations. Each of the 8 studied subjects was randomized to immunosuppression withdrawal. Genomic DNA was isolated with the Qiagen DNeasy Blood and Tissue Kit. These data belong to a study of T cell clones after liver transplantation (dated by TCRdb to the late 2010s). A note on the overall study: Samples were obtained from ITN030ST, a randomized trial in which withdrawal of immunosuppression was attempted within 2 years of liver transplantation. Three of the eight recipients were HCV-positive; the others were transplanted for non-autoimmune, non-viral indications. Until randomization at 12-24 months post-transplant, subjects were given standard immunosuppression, with no induction therapy. Blood samples were collected pre-transplant, then pre-randomization ahead of withdrawal, and finally post-randomization once withdrawal had either been completed or failed. The studied cohort comprised 8 liver transplant recipients, 3 classified as tolerant and 5 as non-tolerant. To count as tolerant, a recipient had to stay completely off immunosuppression for at least one year without liver enzymes climbing beyond twice the upper limit of normal. After a pre-transplant mixed lymphocyte reaction, TCRbeta sequencing was used to pinpoint donor-reactive T cell clones, which were subsequently tracked in post-transplant blood. As an antigen-independent comparator for the donor-reactive sequences, third party-reactive TCRbeta sequences from pre-transplant MLRs were identified as well.

The paper as a whole reports these results and caveats: A greater decline was seen for donor-reactive sequences than for third party-reactive sequences, suggesting partial antigen-specific deletion unrelated to withdrawal success. In most of the 8 subjects, regardless of tolerance or HCV status, circulating donor-reactive CD4 TCRbeta sequences dropped significantly post-transplant. When repertoire turnover was accounted for, significantly reduced detection of donor-reactive sequences was found in 7 of 8 subjects for CD4 and in 8 of 8 subjects for CD8. Because of small, heterogeneous patient numbers and non-standardized post-transplant time points, the conclusions were only preliminary. In a couple of subjects, low numbers of available donor cells limited the measurable donor-reactive repertoire. Because no allograft tissue specimens were available, donor-reactive T cells may have migrated into the graft instead of being deleted.

High-throughput TCRbeta CDR3 sequencing of frozen genomic DNA was performed by immunoSEQ, with PCR amplification, mapping, bias correction and internal controls included. On the study's bioinformatics: Only productive rearrangements were retained, and each unique TCRbeta sequence was defined by its CDR3 nucleotide sequence together with its V and J gene. A sequence counted as donor-reactive only if the sequence showed at least 5-fold expansion in CFSE-low cells compared with unstimulated pre-transplant cells and had a frequency of at least 0.01%. Minimum frequency thresholds were set for each subject on the basis of the unstimulated sample with the lowest template count, so that a detection power of at least 90% was ensured. Repertoire turnover was measured by Jensen-Shannon divergence between the top 1000 TCRbeta sequences post- and pre-transplant. Changes in detection of donor-reactive sequences were assessed with two-sided Fisher's exact tests. TCRdb mirrors the immuneACCESS table, restricted to in-frame sequences. Some clones are absent from its copies; in checked studies, under half trace to an unresolved V gene, and the reason for the others is unknown. That table supplies the V and J calls and clone size; D and trimming were determined from the DNA. Here the sample has some 80,000 clones; approximately 80% occur a single time. 2% to 2.5% of the sample is in the top ten clones.

This TCR was recovered from a human patient who received a liver transplant. Some T cells present after a transplant may be cells of the graft donor. The sequences come from CD4+ T cells from blood, collected 48 months after liver transplant.

The nucleotides are TGTGCCACCAGCGTCGAGCGGAGCACAGATACGCAGTATTTT. Its product reads: CATSVERSTDTQYF. The chain is encoded by TRBV15 joined to TRBJ2-3; TRBD2 is perhaps the D gene, given 5 matching bases. Trimming at the junction amounts to 5 bases on V and 0 bases on J, and the germline ends lie 9 bases apart. Including cysteine and phenylalanine, the CDR3 has 14 amino acids. Solely the CDR3 DNA is kept, with 42 bases framed from the first base. The CDR1 and CDR2 encoded by the germline V gene (reference sequence) are LNHNV and YYDKDF.